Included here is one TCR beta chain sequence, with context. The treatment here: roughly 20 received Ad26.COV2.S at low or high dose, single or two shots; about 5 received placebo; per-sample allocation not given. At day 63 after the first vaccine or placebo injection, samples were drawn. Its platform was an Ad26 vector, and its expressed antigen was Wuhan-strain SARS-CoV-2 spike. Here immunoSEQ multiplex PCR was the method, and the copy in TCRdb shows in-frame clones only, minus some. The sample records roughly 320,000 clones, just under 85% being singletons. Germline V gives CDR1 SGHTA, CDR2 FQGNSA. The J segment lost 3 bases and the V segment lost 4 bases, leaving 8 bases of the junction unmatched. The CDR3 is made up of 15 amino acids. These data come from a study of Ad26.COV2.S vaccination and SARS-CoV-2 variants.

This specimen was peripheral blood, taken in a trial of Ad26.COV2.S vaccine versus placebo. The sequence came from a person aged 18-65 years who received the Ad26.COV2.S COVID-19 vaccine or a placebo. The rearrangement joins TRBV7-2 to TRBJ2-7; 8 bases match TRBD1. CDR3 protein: CASSSGDRGVYEQYF. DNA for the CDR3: TGTGCCAGCAGCTCCGGAGACAGGGGTGTCTACGAGCAGTACTTC.